This T cell receptor (beta chain) was observed in a study of CD8+CD57+ T cells in acquired aplastic anemia. Study at large: The study obtained an average of roughly 3 ug of DNA from sorted CD4+ and CD8+ cells.

Broader study findings: Patients versus controls showed no significant CD8+ Simpson's diversity difference. Comparison of patients with controls identified around 28 shared CD8+ CDR3 sequences.

Flow cytometry had shown expanded CD8+CD57+ cells in the patients chosen for sequencing. This CDR3 comprises 14 residues. Losses at the gene ends were 6 bases for V and 1 base for J; bases not matched to a gene: 5. Germline loops: CDR1 MNHEY, CDR2 SVGAGI. This clonotype has a count of ten or more. Its antigen is as yet unknown. Profiling that covered TCR beta VDJ and CDR3 relied on genomic DNA as its template. One entry per CDR3 protein, called by TCRdb with MiXCR from the reads. The profile covers approximately 220,000 distinct CDR3 sequences, with roughly 50% appearing a single time and about 20% taken by the ten largest.

Sequenced material: sorted CD4+, CD8+, or CD8+CD57+ T cells (not recorded which) from PBMCs. This chain connects TRBV6-5 to TRBJ2-7; 8 bases align to TRBD1. The source is a human donor with aplastic anemia. In DNA, the CDR3 is TGTGCCAGCAGGGACACAGGGGGTTCCTACGAGCAGTACTTC. Its translation is CASRDTGGSYEQYF.